The rows below give T cell receptor beta chains drawn from one sample of a study of blood T cells in healthy people across ages. TCRdb analysed the 5' RACE reads with MiXCR anew, one entry per CDR3 protein. The sample lists about 730,000 distinct CDR3 sequences, approximately 39% occurring once. What was sequenced was blood. The receptors derive from a woman aged 55-75 years in good health. Both conserved end residues are part of each CDR3. The D gene is left open where the match is weak. Rows may omit the clone size; those that give it use once, few, many or a size class.

clone_size j_call v_call d_call cdr3_nt cdr3_aa
. TRBJ2-7 TRBV25-1 TRBD1 TGTGCCAGCAGTGGACTCCGACAGGGGGTGGGAGGCTACGAGCAGTACTTC CASSGLRQGVGGYEQYF
once TRBJ1-1 TRBV18 . TGTGCCAGCTCACCACGGGAGGATTTGAACACTGAAGCTTTCTTT CASSPREDLNTEAFF
. TRBJ2-7 TRBV25-1 . TGTGCCAGCAGTGGGCCGACGCCCACGGGGAGATACGAGCAGTACTTC CASSGPTPTGRYEQYF
few TRBJ2-7 TRBV9 . TGTGCCAGCAGCGTAGTAGGTAGCGGCGACTACGAGCAGTACTTC CASSVVGSGDYEQYF
. TRBJ2-7 TRBV18 TRBD2 TGTGCCAGCTCACCGGGTAGCGGGATCCCTTTCGAGTCCTACAATGAGCAGTACTTC CASSPGSGIPFESYNEQYF
few TRBJ2-3 TRBV7-2 . TGTGCACAGGACTCCACAGATACGCAGTATTTT CAQDSTDTQYF
. TRBJ2-6 TRBV12-3/TRBV12-4 . TGTGCCAGCAGAGGGACCCAGGGCCTCTCTGGGGCCAACGTCCTGACTTTC CASRGTQGLSGANVLTF
. TRBJ2-1 TRBV6-4 TRBD2 TGTGCCAGCAGCCCCGAACTAGCGGGGATCTACAATGAGCAGTTCTTC CASSPELAGIYNEQFF
many TRBJ2-1 TRBV4-1 . TGCGCCAGCAGCCAAGAACGTGTTGCAGGAGACAATGAGCAGTTCTTC CASSQERVAGDNEQFF
. TRBJ2-4 TRBV5-1 . TGCGCCAGCAGAAGGGGAAACATTCAGTACTTC CASRRGNIQYF
. TRBJ1-1 TRBV28 . TGTGCCAGCAGTCCTCCCCGGACACGGATGAACACTGAAGCTTTCTTT CASSPPRTRMNTEAFF
. TRBJ2-5 TRBV5-1 TRBD2 TGCGCCAGCAGCCCGGGACTAGCGGGAGGCCGCCAAGAGACCCAGTACTTC CASSPGLAGGRQETQYF
few TRBJ2-1 TRBV3-1 . TGTGCCAGCAGCCAAGATGTCGGCTTCAATGAGCAGTTCTTC CASSQDVGFNEQFF
. TRBJ2-3 TRBV6-6 . TGTGCCAGCAGTTACAGACCTAGCACAGATACGCAGTATTTT CASSYRPSTDTQYF
. TRBJ2-1 TRBV7-2 TRBD2 TGTGCCAGCAGCGGGACTAGCGGGACGATTGAGCAGTTCTTC CASSGTSGTIEQFF